Presented here are 14 T cell receptor beta chains from one specimen sequenced in a study of memory CD4+ T cells and cytomegalovirus serostatus. The data were produced by immunoSEQ multiplex PCR, yet TCRdb's version contains in-frame clones alone and is incomplete. Of 70,000 or so clones listed, roughly 78% are singletons. Single viable CD3+CD4+CD8-CD45RO+ cells were sorted as the memory CD4+ T cells. The sequenced sample was memory CD4+ T cells from blood. All receptors come from an adult in good health and CMV-seropositive.

The genes are TRBV4-2 and TRBJ1-4; D ambiguous. Trimming removed 0 bases at V and 16 bases at J, with 15 bases between. The CDR3 sequence is 13 residues long. Germline CDR1 reads LGHNA; CDR2 reads YNFKEQ. In DNA, the CDR3 is TGTGCCAGCAGCCAAGAAAACCACACCCCGGGGTTTTTT. It specifies CASSQENHTPGFF.

The rearrangement joins TRBV30 to TRBJ1-2; D perhaps matches TRBD1 (5 bases). V lost 3 bases and J lost 4, with 9 bases in between. Germline values: CDR1 GTSNPN, CDR2 SVGIG (reference sequence). The CDR3 spans 12 residues. The CDR3 region is CAWRGQSYGYTF. The CDR3 DNA follows: TGTGCCTGGAGGGGGCAGTCCTATGGCTACACCTTC.

The CDR3 DNA reads TGTGCCAGCAGCTTTGGGGGCGGGAGCACAGATACGCAGTATTTT. Its translation: CASSFGGGSTDTQYF. The chain has TRBV5-4 and TRBJ2-3; possible D gene TRBD1, 6 bases. CDR1 SGHNT and CDR2 YYREEE come from the germline V gene (reference sequence). This CDR3 contains 15 residues. The V gene lost 2 bases and the J gene lost 0 bases, with 10 bases spanning the gap.

This clone was counted only a few times. The chain uses TRBV28 and TRBJ2-3; 11 bases line up with TRBD2. J lost 3 bases, V lost 7 bases, and 3 bases had no gene match. CDR3 length: 14 amino acids. Germline CDR1 MDHEN, CDR2 SYDVKM. This CDR3 is CASTRTSGTDTQYF. CDR3 bases: TGTGCCAGCACTCGGACTAGCGGGACAGATACGCAGTATTTT. Supplemented by reference TRBV28 and TRBJ2-3, the full variable domain reads DVKVTQSSRYLVKRTGEKVFLECVQDMDHENMFWYRQDPGLGLRLIYFSYDVKMKEKGDIPEGYSVSREKKERFSLILESASTNQTSMYLCASTRTSGTDTQYFGPGTRLTVL.

The chain has TRBV18 and TRBJ2-1; perhaps TRBD1 as D (5 bases). Germline CDR1 reads KGHSH; CDR2 reads LQKENI. The CDR3 covers 14 residues. The V end was cut by 1 base, the J end by 10 bases, with 14 bases between. The CDR3, as DNA: TGTGCCAGCTCACCACAAAAAGGGGTACAGGAGCAGTTCTTC. Its translation: CASSPQKGVQEQFF.

This chain links TRBV2 with TRBJ2-5; the D gene is possibly TRBD1 (6 bases). The CDR3 length is 13 residues. Germline values: CDR1 SNHLY, CDR2 FYNNEI. V was trimmed by 8 bases and J by 5 bases, leaving 15 bases between them. CDR3 sequence reads: CASRRGSSETQYF. CDR3 DNA sequence: TGTGCCAGCCGCAGGGGTAGTTCGGAGACCCAGTACTTC.

This clone was seen only a few times. The chain couples TRBV6-5 to TRBJ1-5, with D maybe TRBD1 (5 bases). The CDR3 is 15 residues long. V lost 2 bases to trimming and J lost 5 bases, with 13 bases between them. Germline loops: CDR1 MNHEY, CDR2 SVGAGI. The CDR3 is CASSYRPGRDQPQHF. CDR3 bases: TGTGCCAGCAGTTACAGGCCCGGCAGGGATCAGCCCCAGCATTTT.

The chain is built from TRBV7-9 and TRBJ1-1; no firm D call. CDR1 and CDR2 from the germline V gene are SEHNR and FQNEAQ (reference sequence). CDR3 length: 17 amino acids. The V end lost 3 bases, the J end lost 2 bases, and 19 bases lay between the germline ends. The CDR3 region is CASSLGGRFVGNTEAFF. In DNA, the CDR3 is TGTGCCAGCAGCTTGGGCGGCAGGTTTGTGGGTAACACTGAAGCTTTCTTT.

The chain carries TRBV2 and TRBJ2-1; D may match TRBD1 or TRBD2 (5 bases each). CDR3 length equals 16 residues. V lost 8 bases to trimming and J lost 8 bases, with 25 bases between them. Germline values: CDR1 SNHLY, CDR2 FYNNEI. The CDR3 loop is CASSLGAARLIDEQFF. In DNA, the CDR3 is TGTGCCAGCTCCCTCGGGGCAGCTCGCCTAATAGATGAGCAGTTCTTC.

This clone was observed a few times. The sample carries other DNA sequences with the same CDR3. V is TRBV9 and J is TRBJ1-1; D remains ambiguous. Trimming removed 4 bases at V and 0 bases at J, with 4 bases between. In germline, CDR1 is SGDLS, CDR2 YYNGEE. This CDR3 has 12 residues. CDR3 residues: CASSPVNTEAFF. In nucleotides, the CDR3 is TGTGCCAGCAGCCCCGTGAACACTGAAGCTTTCTTT.

This clone came up many times. The chain couples TRBV10-3 to TRBJ1-1, with TRBD1 identical over 9 bases. The CDR3 is 14 residues long. After removal of 2 bases from V and 4 bases from J, the junction contained 2 bases not matched to a gene. CDR1 is ENHRY, CDR2 SYGVKD, per germline. This chain's CDR3 is CAISEGQGSTEAFF. CDR3 coding DNA: TGTGCCATCAGTGAGGGACAGGGGAGCACTGAAGCTTTCTTT.

The chain employs TRBV18 and TRBJ1-2; D is undetermined. Looked up from germline, CDR1 is KGHSH and CDR2 is LQKENI. V dropped 2 bases and J dropped 14 bases, with 24 bases sitting between them. The CDR3 extends over 15 amino acids. The CDR3 DNA sequence: TGTGCCAGCTCACCATCAGCCATCCCTGCCGAGGCGAAAACCTTC. As protein: CASSPSAIPAEAKTF.

CDR3 nucleotide sequence: TGCGCCAGCAGCTCCGGACTAGCGGGGGTCCAAGAGACCCAGTACTTC. This encodes CASSSGLAGVQETQYF. V is TRBV5-1 and J is TRBJ2-5; 13 positions agree with TRBD2. CDR3 size: 16 residues. Unmatched junction bases numbered 3, after V lost 3 bases and J lost 1 base. From germline, CDR1 is SGHRS and CDR2 YFSETQ.

V gene TRBV30 combines with J gene TRBJ1-2; 8 bases map to TRBD1. The junction had 4 bases not matched to a gene; V was cut back by 4 bases and J by 6 bases. The CDR3 loop spans 12 amino acids. Germline loops: CDR1 GTSNPN, CDR2 SVGIG (reference sequence). Here the CDR3 reads CAWTRQGHGYTF. The DNA for the CDR3 is TGTGCCTGGACTAGACAGGGGCATGGCTACACCTTC.